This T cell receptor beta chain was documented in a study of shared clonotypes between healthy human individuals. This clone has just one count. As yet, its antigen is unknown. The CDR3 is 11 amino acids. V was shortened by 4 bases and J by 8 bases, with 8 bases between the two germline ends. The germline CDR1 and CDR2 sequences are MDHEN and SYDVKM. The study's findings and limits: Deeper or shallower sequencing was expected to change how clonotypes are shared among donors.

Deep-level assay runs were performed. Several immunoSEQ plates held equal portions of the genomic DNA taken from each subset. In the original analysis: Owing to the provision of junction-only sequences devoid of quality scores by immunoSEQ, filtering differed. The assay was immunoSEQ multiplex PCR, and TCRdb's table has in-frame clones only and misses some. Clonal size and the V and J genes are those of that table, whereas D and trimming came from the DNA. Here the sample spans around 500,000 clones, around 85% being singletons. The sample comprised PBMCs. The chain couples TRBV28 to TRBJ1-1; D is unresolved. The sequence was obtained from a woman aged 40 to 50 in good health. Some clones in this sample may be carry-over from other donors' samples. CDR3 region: CASSSVTEAFF. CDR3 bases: TGTGCCAGCAGTTCAGTGACGGAAGCTTTCTTT.